A selection of T cell receptor beta chains follows, all from one sample in a study of T-cell reconstitution after alpha-beta-depleted transplantation in children. TCRdb re-derived calls from the PCR reads in MiXCR, one entry per CDR3 protein. The data show about 230,000 distinct CDR3 sequences, 7.5% to 10% seen once. This sample comprised PBMCs from the stem cell graft donor, obtained from the stem cell graft. These receptor sequences come from a human donor who donated a stem cell graft to a child with SCID. Each CDR3 is given with its conserved first and last residue. The D gene is left open where the match is weak. Size values are once, few and many counts, or a class for expanded clones, and some rows have none.

>many|TRBJ1-4|TRBD1|TRBV7-9
CASSPGTGQEKLFF
TGTGCCAGCAGCCCGGGGACAGGTCAGGAAAAACTGTTTTTT
>many|TRBJ2-3|TRBD2|TRBV6-1
CASSDVAGRGADTQYF
TGTGCCAGCAGTGATGTAGCGGGTCGGGGGGCAGATACGCAGTATTTT
>many|TRBJ2-3|-|TRBV4-1
CASSQDRRGGADTQYF
TGCGCCAGCAGCCAAGATCGGAGGGGTGGCGCAGATACGCAGTATTTT
>many|TRBJ2-1|TRBD2|TRBV4-1
CASSQVWSRGGAYNEQFF
TGCGCCAGCAGCCAAGTTTGGTCGCGGGGAGGGGCCTACAATGAGCAGTTCTTC
>many|TRBJ2-3|-|TRBV12-3/TRBV12-4
CASSRDTQYF
TGTGCCAGCAGCCGAGATACGCAGTATTTT
>few|TRBJ2-1|-|TRBV7-2
CASSSRGTSYNEQFF
TGTGCCAGCAGCTCTCGGGGGACTTCATACAATGAGCAGTTCTTC
>-|TRBJ2-2|-|TRBV7-2
CASSPTGPGELFF
TGTGCCAGCAGCCCGACGGGGCCCGGGGAGCTGTTTTTT
>many|TRBJ1-1|-|TRBV7-9
CASSWEQRNTEAFF
TGTGCCAGCAGCTGGGAACAGAGGAACACTGAAGCTTTCTTT
>many|TRBJ1-3|-|TRBV7-2
CASSLGTRASGNTIYF
TGTGCCAGCAGCTTAGGTACAAGGGCCTCTGGAAACACCATATATTTT
>many|TRBJ1-1|TRBD1|TRBV7-9
CASSLDGTANTEAFF
TGTGCCAGCAGCTTAGATGGGACAGCGAACACTGAAGCTTTCTTT
>-|TRBJ1-1|TRBD1|TRBV25-1
CASRLDRAPKTFF
TGTGCCAGCAGGCTGGACAGGGCCCCGAAAACTTTCTTT
>many|TRBJ1-1|-|TRBV20-1
CSAYDTLNTEAFF
TGCAGTGCCTATGACACTCTGAACACTGAAGCTTTCTTT
>few|TRBJ2-3|-|TRBV3-1
CASSHKKPGPRGGHSDTQYF
TGTGCCAGCAGCCATAAGAAACCGGGACCAAGGGGAGGACATTCAGATACGCAGTATTTT
>many|TRBJ2-7|TRBD1|TRBV7-2
CASSLDTRGLYEQYF
TGTGCCAGCAGCTTAGATACCAGGGGGCTCTACGAGCAGTACTTC
>many|TRBJ2-7|TRBD1|TRBV12-3/TRBV12-4
CASSFGTEKYF
TGTGCCAGCAGTTTCGGGACAGAGAAGTACTTC
>many|TRBJ2-1|TRBD2|TRBV5-1
CASSLPGTRGVEQFF
TGCGCCAGCAGCTTACCCGGGACTAGAGGGGTTGAGCAGTTCTTC
>many|TRBJ2-1|-|TRBV5-5
CASSSLLGNRPEQFF
TGTGCCAGCAGCTCCCTTCTGGGAAACCGACCAGAGCAGTTCTTC
>many|TRBJ2-7|-|TRBV7-9
CASSENPGRPKYF
TGTGCCAGCAGCGAAAATCCGGGACGCCCGAAGTACTTC
>many|TRBJ2-3|-|TRBV24-1
CATSGAGPYTDTQYF
TGTGCCACCAGTGGCGCGGGCCCCTACACAGATACGCAGTATTTT
>many|TRBJ1-6|-|TRBV12-3/TRBV12-4
CASSPSSGSSYNSPLHF
TGTGCCAGCAGTCCTAGCTCAGGGAGCTCCTATAATTCACCCCTCCACTTT
>many|TRBJ1-5|-|TRBV7-2
CASSQWGADSNQPQHF
TGTGCCAGCAGCCAGTGGGGGGCAGACAGCAATCAGCCCCAGCATTTT
>many|TRBJ1-1|TRBD1|TRBV10-3
CAISETVAGTGGRNTEAFF
TGTGCCATCAGTGAGACGGTAGCGGGGACAGGGGGCAGGAACACTGAAGCTTTCTTT
>many|TRBJ1-4|-|TRBV7-9
CASSHPFEKLFF
TGTGCCAGCAGCCACCCCTTTGAAAAACTGTTTTTT
>many|TRBJ2-7|-|TRBV12-3/TRBV12-4
CASSPGESYEQYF
TGTGCCAGCAGCCCCGGGGAGTCCTACGAGCAGTACTTC
>many|TRBJ1-1|TRBD1|TRBV7-9
CASRIQGLGTEAFF
TGTGCCAGCAGGATACAGGGGTTAGGGACTGAAGCTTTCTTT
>few|TRBJ1-1|TRBD1|TRBV30
CAWMLQGASGEAFF
TGTGCCTGGATGTTACAGGGGGCTTCGGGAGAAGCTTTCTTT
>-|TRBJ2-3|TRBD2|TRBV20-1
CSAAAGTSATDTRYF
TGCAGTGCAGCTGCCGGGACTAGCGCTACAGATACGCGGTATTTT
>many|TRBJ2-7|-|TRBV15
CATSRDLASYEQYF
TGTGCCACCAGCAGAGATTTAGCCAGTTACGAGCAGTACTTC
>many|TRBJ2-1|TRBD1|TRBV20-1
CSAFRQGPYNEQFF
TGCAGTGCTTTTCGACAGGGACCTTACAATGAGCAGTTCTTC
>many|TRBJ1-2|-|TRBV11-2
CASSLNGPAGNYGYTF
TGTGCCAGCAGCTTAAATGGGCCAGCCGGTAACTATGGCTACACCTTC
>many|TRBJ2-7|TRBD2|TRBV7-3
CASSISGGAYEQYF
TGTGCCAGCAGCATAAGCGGGGGGGCCTACGAGCAGTACTTC
>many|TRBJ1-5|-|TRBV5-5
CASSLEGVNSQPQHF
TGTGCCAGCAGCTTGGAAGGTGTCAACTCTCAGCCCCAGCATTTT
>many|TRBJ1-4|TRBD1|TRBV29-1
CSGGDRGEKLFF
TGCAGCGGCGGGGACAGGGGCGAAAAACTGTTTTTT
>many|TRBJ1-1|-|TRBV5-1
CASSFYDRLAEAFF
TGCGCCAGCAGCTTCTATGACAGGCTGGCTGAAGCTTTCTTT
>many|TRBJ2-4|-|TRBV20-1
CSARGTLIAKNIQYF
TGCAGTGCTAGAGGGACACTGATAGCCAAAAACATTCAGTACTTC
>many|TRBJ1-5|-|TRBV6-5
CASSYSGAAVSNQPQHF
TGTGCCAGCAGTTACTCGGGGGCAGCTGTTAGCAATCAGCCCCAGCATTTT
>many|TRBJ2-3|-|TRBV6-1
CASSEYPDSTDTQYF
TGTGCCAGCAGTGAATATCCGGACAGCACAGATACGCAGTATTTT
>many|TRBJ2-4|-|TRBV2
CASSDGGGKNIQYF
TGTGCCAGCAGTGACGGGGGAGGCAAAAACATTCAGTACTTC
>many|TRBJ1-5|TRBD1|TRBV12-3/TRBV12-4
CASSTGQGGNQPQHF
TGTGCCAGCAGCACCGGACAGGGCGGGAATCAGCCCCAGCATTTT
>-|TRBJ1-4|TRBD1|TRBV27
CASRQTGVPNEKLFF
TGTGCCAGCAGGCAAACAGGGGTTCCTAATGAAAAACTGTTTTTT
>-|TRBJ2-7|-|TRBV18
CASSRIWAQSYEQYF
TGTGCCAGCTCACGAATTTGGGCGCAATCCTACGAGCAGTACTTC
>many|TRBJ2-5|-|TRBV28
CASSLSTPETQYF
TGTGCCAGCAGTTTATCCACCCCAGAGACCCAGTACTTC
>few|TRBJ2-1|TRBD2|TRBV20-1
CSARDLGLAGRGEQFF
TGCAGTGCTAGAGATTTGGGACTAGCGGGGCGAGGGGAGCAGTTCTTC
>many|TRBJ1-1|-|TRBV7-9
CASSLSGAPNEAFF
TGTGCCAGCAGCTTAAGCGGGGCCCCCAATGAAGCTTTCTTT
>many|TRBJ2-5|TRBD2|TRBV5-1
CASSSSGGDQETQYF
TGCGCCAGCAGCAGTAGCGGGGGGGACCAAGAGACCCAGTACTTC
>many|TRBJ2-1|TRBD1|TRBV3-1
CASSRDRDYNEQFF
TGTGCCAGCAGCCGGGACAGGGACTACAATGAGCAGTTCTTC
>many|TRBJ1-2|TRBD1|TRBV7-2
CASSNRDRVRF
TGTGCCAGCAGCAACCGGGACAGGGTTCGCTTC
>many|TRBJ2-5|-|TRBV5-1
CASSLAGRIPETQYF
TGCGCCAGCAGCTTGGCCGGGCGGATTCCGGAGACCCAGTACTTC
>many|TRBJ2-2|-|TRBV25-1
CASSGTSAGELFF
TGTGCCAGCAGTGGGACAAGCGCCGGGGAGCTGTTTTTT
>many|TRBJ2-3|-|TRBV27
CASSSREGTDTQYF
TGTGCCAGCAGTTCCAGGGAGGGCACAGATACGCAGTATTTT
>once|TRBJ1-5|-|TRBV7-2
CGSSLVGNQPQHF
TGTGGCAGCAGCTTAGTGGGTAATCAGCCCCAGCATTTT
>many|TRBJ1-5|TRBD1|TRBV4-1
CASSQEQGTQPQHF
TGCGCCAGCAGCCAGGAACAGGGGACTCAGCCCCAGCATTTT
>many|TRBJ2-2|-|TRBV6-1
CASSGGEPTGELFF
TGTGCCAGCAGCGGTGGGGAACCAACCGGGGAGCTGTTTTTT
>many|TRBJ2-7|TRBD2|TRBV6-1
CASSEIGLAGGYEQYF
TGTGCCAGCAGTGAAATAGGACTAGCGGGGGGCTACGAGCAGTACTTC
>many|TRBJ2-5|TRBD2|TRBV5-1
CASRKRGDLIQETQYF
TGCGCCAGCCGCAAGCGGGGGGACTTAATCCAAGAGACCCAGTACTTC
>-|TRBJ1-4|-|TRBV20-1
CSARDEGLGEKLFF
TGCAGTGCTAGAGATGAGGGTCTCGGGGAAAAACTGTTTTTT
>many|TRBJ1-1|-|TRBV20-1
CSASAGGHTEAFF
TGCAGTGCTAGTGCCGGGGGCCACACTGAAGCTTTCTTT